This T cell receptor (beta chain) was profiled in a study of blood T cell repertoires in COVID-19. Germline V gives CDR1 MNHEY, CDR2 SMNVEV (reference sequence). Deletions cut 5 bases from V and 4 bases from J, with 14 bases between. The CDR3 extends over 14 amino acids. The repertoire was sequenced with immunoSEQ multiplex PCR; TCRdb's copy has only in-frame clones and lacks some. The sample has approximately 100,000 clones, 70% to 85% seen once. The J gene is TRBJ1-1, the V gene TRBV27; perhaps TRBD1 as D (6 bases). The sample comprised peripheral blood. This receptor was taken from a man between 65 and 79 years old with acute or convalescent COVID-19. The CDR3 nucleotides are TGTGCCAGCAGTCCAAACAGGGAAGGCACTGAAGCTTTCTTT. Translating gives CASSPNREGTEAFF.